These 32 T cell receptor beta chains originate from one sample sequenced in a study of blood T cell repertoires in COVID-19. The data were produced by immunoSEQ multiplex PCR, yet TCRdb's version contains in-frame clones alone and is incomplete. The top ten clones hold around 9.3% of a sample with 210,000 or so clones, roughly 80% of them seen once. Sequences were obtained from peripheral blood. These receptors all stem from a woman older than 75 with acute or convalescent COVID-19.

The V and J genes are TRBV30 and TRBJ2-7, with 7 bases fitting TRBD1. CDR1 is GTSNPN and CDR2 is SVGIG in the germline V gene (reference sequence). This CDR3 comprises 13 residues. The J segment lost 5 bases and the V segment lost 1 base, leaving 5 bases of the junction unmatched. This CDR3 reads CAWSDYRGNEQYF. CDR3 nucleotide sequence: TGTGCCTGGAGTGACTACAGGGGAAACGAGCAGTACTTC. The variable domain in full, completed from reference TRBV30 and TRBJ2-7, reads SQTIHQWPATLVQPVGSPLSLECTVEGTSNPNLYWYRQAAGRGLQLLFYSVGIGQISSEVPQNLSASRPQDRQFILSSKKLLLSDSGFYLCAWSDYRGNEQYFGPGTRLTVT.

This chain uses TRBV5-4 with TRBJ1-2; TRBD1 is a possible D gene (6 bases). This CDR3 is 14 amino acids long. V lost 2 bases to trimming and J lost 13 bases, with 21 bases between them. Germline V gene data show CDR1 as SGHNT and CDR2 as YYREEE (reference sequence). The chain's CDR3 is CASSLAGADIVGTF. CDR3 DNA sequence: TGTGCCAGCAGCTTAGCGGGGGCGGATATTGTAGGCACCTTC.

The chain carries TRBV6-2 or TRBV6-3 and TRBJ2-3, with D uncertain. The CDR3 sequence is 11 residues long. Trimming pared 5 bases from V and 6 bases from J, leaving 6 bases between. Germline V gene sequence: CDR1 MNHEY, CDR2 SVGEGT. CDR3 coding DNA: TGTGCCAGCAGTGAGTATGATACGCAGTATTTT. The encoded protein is CASSEYDTQYF.

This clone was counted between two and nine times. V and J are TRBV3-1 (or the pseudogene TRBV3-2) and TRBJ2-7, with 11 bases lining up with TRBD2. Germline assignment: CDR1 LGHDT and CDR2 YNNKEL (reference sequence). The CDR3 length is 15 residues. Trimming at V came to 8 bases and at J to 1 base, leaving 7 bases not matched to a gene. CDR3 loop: CASGTSGSWSYEQYF. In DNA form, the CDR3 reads TGTGCCAGCGGAACTAGCGGGAGTTGGTCCTACGAGCAGTACTTC.

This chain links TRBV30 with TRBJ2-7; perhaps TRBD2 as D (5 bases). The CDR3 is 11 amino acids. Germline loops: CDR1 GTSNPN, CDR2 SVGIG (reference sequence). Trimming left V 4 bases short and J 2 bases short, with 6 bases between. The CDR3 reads CAWMTTYEQYF. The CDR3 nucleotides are TGTGCCTGGATGACTACCTACGAGCAGTACTTC.

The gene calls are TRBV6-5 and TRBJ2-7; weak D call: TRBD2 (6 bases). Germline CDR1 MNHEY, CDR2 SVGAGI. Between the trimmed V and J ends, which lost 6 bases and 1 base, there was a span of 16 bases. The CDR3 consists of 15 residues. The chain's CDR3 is CASREGLPPSYEQYF. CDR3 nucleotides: TGTGCCAGCAGGGAGGGACTGCCACCTTCCTACGAGCAGTACTTC.

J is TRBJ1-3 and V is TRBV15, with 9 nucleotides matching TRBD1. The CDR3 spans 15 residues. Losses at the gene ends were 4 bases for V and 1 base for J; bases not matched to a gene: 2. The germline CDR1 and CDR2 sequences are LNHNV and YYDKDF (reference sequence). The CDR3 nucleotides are TGTGCCACCAGCATCGGACAGGGGTCTGGAAACACCATATATTTT. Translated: CATSIGQGSGNTIYF.

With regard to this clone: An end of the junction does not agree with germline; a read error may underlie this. The chain's CDR3 is CASSQDWNRVNAGELFF. The CDR3 DNA reads TGTGCCAGCAGCCAAGATTGGAACAGGGTGAACGCCGGGGAGCTGTTTTTT. The chain links TRBV4-2 to TRBJ2-2; weak D call: TRBD1 (6 bases). This CDR3 contains 17 residues. Germline V gene data show CDR1 as LGHNA and CDR2 as YNFKEQ.

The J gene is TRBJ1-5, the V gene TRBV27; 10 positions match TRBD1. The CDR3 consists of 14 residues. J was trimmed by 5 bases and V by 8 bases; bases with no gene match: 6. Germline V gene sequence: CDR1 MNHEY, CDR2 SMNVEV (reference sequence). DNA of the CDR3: TGTGCCAGCCAGAGAGGACAGGGGGATCAGCCCCAGCATTTT. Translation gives CASQRGQGDQPQHF.

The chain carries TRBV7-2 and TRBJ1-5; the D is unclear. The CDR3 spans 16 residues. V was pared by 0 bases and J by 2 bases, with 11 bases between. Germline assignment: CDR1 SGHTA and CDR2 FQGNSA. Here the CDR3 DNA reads TGTGCCAGCAGCTTAGCAGGCGCGGTGGGCAATCAGCCCCAGCATTTT. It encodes CASSLAGAVGNQPQHF.

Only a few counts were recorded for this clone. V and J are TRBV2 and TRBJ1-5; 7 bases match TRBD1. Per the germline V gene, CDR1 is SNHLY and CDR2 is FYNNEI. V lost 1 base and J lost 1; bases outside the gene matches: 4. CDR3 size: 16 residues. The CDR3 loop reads CASSEGQGVSNQPQHF. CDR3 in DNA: TGTGCCAGCAGTGAAGGCCAGGGGGTGAGCAATCAGCCCCAGCATTTT.

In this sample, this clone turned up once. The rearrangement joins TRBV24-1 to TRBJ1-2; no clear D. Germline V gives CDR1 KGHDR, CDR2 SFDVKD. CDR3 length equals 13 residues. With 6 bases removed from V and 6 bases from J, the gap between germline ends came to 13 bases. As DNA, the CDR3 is TGTGCCACCAGTTGGTTGAGGGCGGATGGCTACACCTTC. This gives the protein CATSWLRADGYTF.

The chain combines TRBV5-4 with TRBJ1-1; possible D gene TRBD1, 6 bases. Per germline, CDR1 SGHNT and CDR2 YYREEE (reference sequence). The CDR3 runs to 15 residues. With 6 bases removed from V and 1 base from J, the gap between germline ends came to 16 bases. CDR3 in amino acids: CASTLGGAGNTEAFF. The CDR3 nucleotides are TGTGCCAGCACCCTGGGGGGGGCAGGGAACACTGAAGCTTTCTTT.

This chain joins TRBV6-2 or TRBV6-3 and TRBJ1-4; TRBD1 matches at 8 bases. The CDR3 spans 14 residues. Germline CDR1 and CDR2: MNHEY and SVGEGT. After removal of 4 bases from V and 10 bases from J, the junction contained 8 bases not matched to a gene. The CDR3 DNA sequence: TGTGCCAGCAGTTTCGCAGGGGGCTGGGGAAAACTGTTTTTT. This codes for CASSFAGGWGKLFF.

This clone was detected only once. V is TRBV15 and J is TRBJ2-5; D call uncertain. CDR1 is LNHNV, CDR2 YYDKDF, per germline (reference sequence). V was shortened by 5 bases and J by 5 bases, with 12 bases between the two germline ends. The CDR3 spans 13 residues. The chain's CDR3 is CATSSLNMETQYF. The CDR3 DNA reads TGTGCCACCAGCTCGTTAAATATGGAGACCCAGTACTTC. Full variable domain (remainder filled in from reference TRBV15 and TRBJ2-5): DAMVIQNPRYQVTQFGKPVTLSCSQTLNHNVMYWYQQKSSQAPKLLFHYYDKDFNNEADTPDNFQSRRPNTSFCFLDIRSPGLGDTAMYLCATSSLNMETQYFGPGTRLLVL.

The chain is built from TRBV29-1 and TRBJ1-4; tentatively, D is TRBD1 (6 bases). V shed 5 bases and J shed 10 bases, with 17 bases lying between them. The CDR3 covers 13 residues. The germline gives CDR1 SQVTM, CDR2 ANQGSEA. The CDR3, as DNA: TGCAGCGTTTTAGGGGGTAGTAGTCGAAAACTGTTTTTT. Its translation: CSVLGGSSRKLFF. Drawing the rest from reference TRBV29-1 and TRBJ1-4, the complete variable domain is SAVISQKPSRDICQRGTSLTIQCQVDSQVTMMFWYRQQPGQSLTLIATANQGSEATYESGFVIDKFPISRPNLTFSTLTVSNMSPEDSSIYLCSVLGGSSRKLFFGSGTQLSVL.

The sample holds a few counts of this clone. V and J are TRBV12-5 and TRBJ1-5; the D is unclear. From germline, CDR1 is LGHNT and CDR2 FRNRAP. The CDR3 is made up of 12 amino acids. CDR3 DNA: TGTGCCTCGGCCACCCCCGGGCAGCCCCAGCATTTT. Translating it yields CASATPGQPQHF.

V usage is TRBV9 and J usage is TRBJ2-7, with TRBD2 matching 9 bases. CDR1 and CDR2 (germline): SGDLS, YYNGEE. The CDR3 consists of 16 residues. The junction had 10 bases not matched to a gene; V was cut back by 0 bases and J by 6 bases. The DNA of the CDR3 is TGTGCCAGCAGCGTAGGTAGCGGGGGCCCGTGGGGCGAGCAGTACTTC. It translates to CASSVGSGGPWGEQYF.

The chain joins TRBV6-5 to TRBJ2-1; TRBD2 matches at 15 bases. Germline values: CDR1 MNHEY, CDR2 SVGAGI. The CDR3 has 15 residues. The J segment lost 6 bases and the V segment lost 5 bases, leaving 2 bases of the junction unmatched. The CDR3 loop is CASSRTSGGVNEQFF. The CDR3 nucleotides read TGTGCCAGCAGTCGGACTAGCGGGGGGGTCAATGAGCAGTTCTTC.

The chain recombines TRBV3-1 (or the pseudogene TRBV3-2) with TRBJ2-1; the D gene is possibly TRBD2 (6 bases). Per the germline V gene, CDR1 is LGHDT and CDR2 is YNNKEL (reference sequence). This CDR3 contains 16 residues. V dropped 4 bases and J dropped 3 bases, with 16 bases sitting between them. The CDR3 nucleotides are TGTGCCAGCAGCCTCCCCTTGGGGACTGACTACAATGAGCAGTTCTTC. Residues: CASSLPLGTDYNEQFF.

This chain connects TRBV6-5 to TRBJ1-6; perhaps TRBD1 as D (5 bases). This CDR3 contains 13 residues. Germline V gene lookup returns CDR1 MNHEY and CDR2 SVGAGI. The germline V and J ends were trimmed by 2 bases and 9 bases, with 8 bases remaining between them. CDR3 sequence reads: CASSYQRGSPLHF. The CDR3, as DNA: TGTGCCAGCAGTTACCAAAGGGGTTCACCCCTCCACTTT.

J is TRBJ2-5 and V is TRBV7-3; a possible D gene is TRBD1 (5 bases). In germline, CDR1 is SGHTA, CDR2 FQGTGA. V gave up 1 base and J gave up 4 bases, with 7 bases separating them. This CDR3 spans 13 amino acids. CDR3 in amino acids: CASSLRGLETQYF. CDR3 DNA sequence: TGTGCCAGCAGCTTAAGGGGCCTAGAGACCCAGTACTTC.

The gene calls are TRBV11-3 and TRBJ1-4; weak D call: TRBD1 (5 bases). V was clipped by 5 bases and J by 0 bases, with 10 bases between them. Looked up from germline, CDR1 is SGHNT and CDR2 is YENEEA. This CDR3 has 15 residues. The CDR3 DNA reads TGTGCCAGCAGCCCCCCGGGGGCAACTAATGAAAAACTGTTTTTT. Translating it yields CASSPPGATNEKLFF.

The CDR3 protein is CASSLARGQGYEQYF. In DNA, the CDR3 is TGTGCCAGCAGCTTAGCCAGGGGGCAAGGCTACGAGCAGTACTTC. The chain links TRBV11-2 to TRBJ2-7; TRBD1 matches at 8 bases. Germline V gives CDR1 SGHAT, CDR2 FQNNGV. V shed 1 base and J 3 bases; nucleotides not matched to a gene: 5. The CDR3 has 15 residues.

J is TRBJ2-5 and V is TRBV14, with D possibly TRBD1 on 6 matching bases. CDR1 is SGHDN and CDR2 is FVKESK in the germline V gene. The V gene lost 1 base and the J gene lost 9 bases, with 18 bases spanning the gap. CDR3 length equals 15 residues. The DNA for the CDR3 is TGTGCCAGCAGCCAAGTGACAGGTTGGGGTAGGGCCCAGTACTTC. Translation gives CASSQVTGWGRAQYF.

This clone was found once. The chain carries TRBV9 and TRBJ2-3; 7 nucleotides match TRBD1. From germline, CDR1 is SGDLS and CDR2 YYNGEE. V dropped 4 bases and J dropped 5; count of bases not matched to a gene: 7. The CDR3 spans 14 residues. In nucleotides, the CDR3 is TGTGCCAGCAGCCCCAGACAGGGTAAAGATACGCAGTATTTT. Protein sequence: CASSPRQGKDTQYF.

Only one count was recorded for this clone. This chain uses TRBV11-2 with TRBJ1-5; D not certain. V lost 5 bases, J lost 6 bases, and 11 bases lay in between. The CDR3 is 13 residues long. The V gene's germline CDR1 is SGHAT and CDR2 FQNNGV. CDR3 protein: CASSSQVGQPQHF. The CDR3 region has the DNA TGTGCCAGCAGCAGCCAGGTGGGTCAGCCCCAGCATTTT.

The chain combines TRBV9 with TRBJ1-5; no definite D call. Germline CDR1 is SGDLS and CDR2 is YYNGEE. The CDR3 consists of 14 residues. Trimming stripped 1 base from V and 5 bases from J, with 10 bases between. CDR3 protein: CASSVSIADQPQHF. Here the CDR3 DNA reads TGTGCCAGCAGCGTAAGTATCGCGGATCAGCCCCAGCATTTT.

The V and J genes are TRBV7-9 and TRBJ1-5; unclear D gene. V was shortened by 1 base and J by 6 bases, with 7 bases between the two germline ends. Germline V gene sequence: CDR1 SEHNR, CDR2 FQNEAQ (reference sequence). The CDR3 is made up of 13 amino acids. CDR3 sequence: CASSLEAAQPQHF. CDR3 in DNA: TGTGCCAGCAGCTTAGAGGCGGCTCAGCCCCAGCATTTT.

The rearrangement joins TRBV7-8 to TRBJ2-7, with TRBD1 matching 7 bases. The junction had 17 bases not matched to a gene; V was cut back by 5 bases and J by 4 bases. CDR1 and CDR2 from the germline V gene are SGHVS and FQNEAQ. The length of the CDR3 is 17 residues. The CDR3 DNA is TGTGCCAGCAGCAAAGTTACCCAGACAGGGCAGACTTACGAGCAGTACTTC. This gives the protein CASSKVTQTGQTYEQYF.

CDR3 nucleotides: TGTGCCAGCAGCGTAGGCCCCTTAGCGGGGGGGATCAGCAATGAGCAGTTCTTC. Amino acids: CASSVGPLAGGISNEQFF. This sequence joins TRBV9 and TRBJ2-1; 11 bases fit TRBD2. The CDR3 runs 18 residues. Trimming cost V 0 bases and J 6 bases; bases outside gene matches: 11. Germline V lookup: CDR1 SGDLS, CDR2 YYNGEE.

CDR3 nucleotides: TGCGCCAGCGGGACTCTAGCGGGAGCCAGCACAGATACGCAGTATTTT. Its protein product is CASGTLAGASTDTQYF. V is TRBV5-1 and J is TRBJ2-3; 10 bases fit TRBD2. The trim removed 7 bases at V and 0 bases at J, leaving 8 bases unmatched. Germline lookup yields CDR1 SGHRS and CDR2 YFSETQ. This CDR3 region has 16 residues.